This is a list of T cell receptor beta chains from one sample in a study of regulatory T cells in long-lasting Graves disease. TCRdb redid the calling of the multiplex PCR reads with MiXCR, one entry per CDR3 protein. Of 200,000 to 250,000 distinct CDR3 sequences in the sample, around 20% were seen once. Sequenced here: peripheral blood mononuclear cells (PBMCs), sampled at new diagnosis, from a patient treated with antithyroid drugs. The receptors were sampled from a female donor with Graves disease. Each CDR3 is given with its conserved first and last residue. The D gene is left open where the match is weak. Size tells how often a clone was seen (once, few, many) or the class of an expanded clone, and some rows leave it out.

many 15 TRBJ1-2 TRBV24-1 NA TGTGCCACCAGTGATGGGCCTGGACAGTCTGAAGGCTACACCTTC CATSDGPGQSEGYTF
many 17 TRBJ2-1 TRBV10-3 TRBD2 TGTGCCATCAGTGATTCGACGGGAGGAAGGACCTACAATGAGCAGTTCTTC CAISDSTGGRTYNEQFF
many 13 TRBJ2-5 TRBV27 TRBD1 TGTGCCAGCAGCCAACAGGGGACAGAGACCCAGTACTTC CASSQQGTETQYF
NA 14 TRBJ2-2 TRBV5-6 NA TGTGCCAGCAGCTTGGTTATGGGGACCGGGGAGCTGTTTTTT CASSLVMGTGELFF
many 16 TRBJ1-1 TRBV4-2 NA TGTGCCAGCAGCTCAGGACTGCTAAGTGGGAACACTGAAGCTTTCTTT CASSSGLLSGNTEAFF
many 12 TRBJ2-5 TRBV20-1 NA TGCAGTGCTAAGGCAGACCAAGAGACCCAGTACTTC CSAKADQETQYF
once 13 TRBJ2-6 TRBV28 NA TGTGCCGCAGGGGAGGGTGGGGCCAACGTCCTGACTTTC CAAGEGGANVLTF
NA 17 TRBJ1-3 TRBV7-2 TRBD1 TGTGCCAGCAGCTTAGGGCGACAGGGGGGGTATGGAAACACCATATATTTT CASSLGRQGGYGNTIYF
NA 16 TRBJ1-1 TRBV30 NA TGTGCCTGGAGCCTGAGGGGAAGAGGTTCCAACACTGAAGCTTTCTTT CAWSLRGRGSNTEAFF
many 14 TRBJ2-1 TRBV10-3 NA TGTGCCATCAGTGAGTCGTCAGGGAGCAATGAGCAGTTCTTC CAISESSGSNEQFF
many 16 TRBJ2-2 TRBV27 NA TGTGCCCCCGATGGGAGCGGCGAGAGGAACACCGGGGAGCTGTTTTTT CAPDGSGERNTGELFF
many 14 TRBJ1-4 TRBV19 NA TGTGCCAGTAGTACTTGGAGGTCGGGTGAAAAACTGTTTTTT CASSTWRSGEKLFF
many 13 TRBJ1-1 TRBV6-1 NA TGTGCCAGCAGTGTCGGGGTCAAGACTGAAGCTTTCTTT CASSVGVKTEAFF
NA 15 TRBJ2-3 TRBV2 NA TGTGCCAGCAAAATAAAATCAGCTAGCACAGATACGCAGTATTTT CASKIKSASTDTQYF
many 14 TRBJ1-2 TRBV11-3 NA TGTGCCAGCAGCCCCAGCGGAGTGTACTATGGCTACACCTTC CASSPSGVYYGYTF
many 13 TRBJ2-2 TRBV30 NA TGTGCCTGGAGAGGGCCGGGGACCGGGGAGCTGTTTTTT CAWRGPGTGELFF
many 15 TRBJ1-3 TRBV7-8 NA TGTGCCAGCAGCTTACCAGGACTTAACGGAAACACCACATATTTT CASSLPGLNGNTTYF
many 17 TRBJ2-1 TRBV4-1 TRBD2 TGCGCCAGCAGCCTGACCTCCGGGACTAGCGGGAGTAATGAGCAGTTCTTC CASSLTSGTSGSNEQFF
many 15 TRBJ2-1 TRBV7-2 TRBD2 TGTGCCAGCAGCTTAATGGGACTAGGCGACAATGAGCAGTTCTTC CASSLMGLGDNEQFF
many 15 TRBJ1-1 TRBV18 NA TGTGCCAGCTCACCCCGTAGGGGGGGTGGAGCTGAAGCTTTCTTT CASSPRRGGGAEAFF
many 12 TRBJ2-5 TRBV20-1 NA TGCAGTGCTAGTACTCTGGTGGAGACCCAGTACTTC CSASTLVETQYF
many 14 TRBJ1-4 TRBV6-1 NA TGTGCCAGCAGACAGACAGCAACTAATGAAAAACTGTTTTTT CASRQTATNEKLFF
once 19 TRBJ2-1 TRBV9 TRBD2 TGTGCCAGCAGCGTAGAGGGGACTAGCGGGAGCCCCGGGTACAATGAGCAGTTCTTC CASSVEGTSGSPGYNEQFF
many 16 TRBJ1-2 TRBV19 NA TGTGCCAGTAGCCCCGAAGGATGGGAGAGCAACTATGGCTACACCTTC CASSPEGWESNYGYTF
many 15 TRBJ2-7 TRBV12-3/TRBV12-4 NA TGTGCCAGCAGTTTAAACTACAGGACCTTCTACGAGCAGTACTTC CASSLNYRTFYEQYF
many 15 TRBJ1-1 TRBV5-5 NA TGTGCCAGCAGCCCCCGGGGAGCAGGGAACACTGAAGCTTTCTTT CASSPRGAGNTEAFF
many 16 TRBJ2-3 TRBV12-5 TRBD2 TGTGCTAGTGGTTTGGTACTAGCGGGAAAGGCCGATACGCAGTATTTT CASGLVLAGKADTQYF
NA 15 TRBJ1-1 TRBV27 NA TGTGCCAGCAGGCCTTTTCACCGCAGGAACACTGAAGCTTTCTTT CASRPFHRRNTEAFF
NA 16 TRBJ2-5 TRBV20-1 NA TGCAGTGCAACCGGGACAGCGACTAGAATGGAAGAGACCCAGTACTTC CSATGTATRMEETQYF